The clone carrying this T cell receptor (beta chain) showed up just a few times. Its antigen is unknown. This sample was included in a study of blood T cells in healthy people across ages. Every sample yielded at least 6.5 million isolated PBMCs. The CDR3 sequence is 15 residues long. Trimming took 0 bases from V and 4 from J, leaving 16 bases between them. Germline V gene lookup returns CDR1 DFQATT and CDR2 SNEGSKA (reference sequence). Combining a sample-barcoded 5' primer with a J-beta primer mix, a second PCR ran for about 7 to 11 cycles. TCRdb re-called the 5' RACE reads with MiXCR, one entry per CDR3 protein. The profile shows about a million distinct CDR3 sequences, roughly 47% of them singletons. Study-level points and caveats: Bulk PBMC profiling left naive and antigen-experienced comparisons inconclusive.

This chain joins TRBV20-1 and TRBJ2-7; D remains unclear. Sequenced sample: blood. The TCR comes from a woman aged 55 to 70 in good health. The CDR3 DNA is TGCAGTGCTAGAGATCTAGACGGATGGGAATACGAGCAGTACTTC. Translating it yields CSARDLDGWEYEQYF.